This TCR beta chain was sequenced during a study of blood T cell repertoires in COVID-19 (dated by TCRdb to the early 2020s). Looking at the study overall: The collaborator samples originated in the United States, Italy and Spain and spanned the acute and convalescent phases of COVID-19. The prospective study material was composed of cDNA or gDNA derived from T cells, B-cell-depleted T cells, or PBMCs. The dataset comprised deeply sampled blood TCRbeta repertoires from subjects exposed to, actively infected with, or recovered from COVID-19. The repertoires were released in a freely available public database meant as a resource for research on the immune response to SARS-CoV-2. Samples were obtained from the ongoing ImmuneRACE study (first 160 participants) and from 950 to 1,500 subjects provided by 6 global collaborators. Sample metadata almost always included a de-identified subject ID, COVID-19 status, age in years and sex. Where available, HLA class I and class II types were taken from metadata supplied by the sample provider and were not determined by assay-based typing. Summary of the overall study and its limitations: Clinical and demographic metadata were provided uncurated, with the amount varying by source and participant.

The collaborating institutions used their own protocols to collect whole blood in K2EDTA tubes. For TCRbeta analysis, collaborators shipped samples as frozen whole blood, isolated PBMCs, or DNA extracted from either of those sample types. CDR1 GTSNPN and CDR2 SVGIG were looked up in the germline V gene (reference sequence). Germline trimming: 4 bases from V, 6 bases from J; junction bases outside gene matches: 7. From its cysteine to its phenylalanine, the CDR3 spans 13 amino acids. CDR3 DNA only is kept here, 39 bases in frame from base 1. Worth noting for this clone: Its recognized antigen is unknown. Nothing much larger sits one base from this clone, and base qualities are not available.

TCRbeta CDR3 regions were amplified from genomic DNA by means of the immunoSEQ Assay, a bias-controlled multiplex PCR. In the paper's pipeline: Within the assay, amplification of reference gene primers was used to estimate how many nucleated cells each sample contained. Sequence reads were collapsed and filtered to measure the absolute abundance of every unique TCRbeta CDR3 rearrangement. For each sample, productive Simpson clonality was calculated by taking the square root of Simpson's diversity index across productive rearrangements. TCRdb carries this immuneACCESS record with in-frame sequences only. Its versions omit some clonotypes, under half of them owing to an unresolved V gene in the studies checked, with the rest unexplained. The DNA was the basis for D and trimming; V, J and clone size are from that table. This sample holds roughly 100,000 clones; 80% to 90% were observed only once. The top ten clones comprise 5.2% of the sample.

The sequence came from a woman older than 75 with active COVID-19. This chain is built from TRBV30 and TRBJ1-1; TRBD1 lines up with 8 middle nucleotides. The sequencing sample was made of peripheral blood. DNA sequence: TGTGCCTGGACAGGACAGGGTATAGCTGAAGCTTTCTTT. Translated, it reads CAWTGQGIAEAFF.